Here is one T cell receptor beta chain with its context. This clone was counted between two and nine times. This clone's antigen is unknown. Nothing much larger sits one base from this clone, and base qualities are not available. CDR1 SGHNT and CDR2 YENEEA were looked up in the germline V gene. The CDR3 spans 15 residues, from the cysteine through the phenylalanine. CDR3 DNA is the only sequence kept; it has 45 bases, read in frame from the first base. Trimming removed 4 bases from V and 1 base from J; the gene matches leave 5 bases unexplained. The data belong to a study of T cells in localized non-small cell lung cancer (TCRdb year 2020). With regard to the full study: The study analyzed T cell repertoires of 236 early-stage NSCLC patients, comparing tumors and uninvolved tumor-adjacent lungs. The cohort consisted of approximately 240 treatment-naive NSCLC patients whose localized lung tumors had been resected. NSCLC patients had a mean age of roughly 64 years, and 129 were male and 107 female. Summary of the overall study and its limitations: Because multi-region sequencing of the tumors was not done, intratumor heterogeneity could not be ruled out. The highest T cell clonality was observed in uninvolved tumor-adjacent lung, where clonality exceeded that of tumor, suggesting that antigenic responses were more focused in uninvolved tumor-adjacent lung. Because of the exploratory design, TCR variables were selected using unadjusted p-values without false-discovery rate correction. A median of 57 of the top 100 tumor clones turned up in the paired uninvolved adjacent lung, and some 27 of those clones also ranked among the top 100 of that same adjacent lung. Longer overall survival was associated with higher T cell density in blood, whereas shorter survival was associated with higher clonality in adjacent lung.

TCR beta CDR3 regions were sequenced from DNA using the immunoSEQ Assay. Regarding the original processing steps: To compute T cell density, TCR beta template counts were normalized to usable DNA, which was estimated by amplifying housekeeping genes. Richness was estimated using the preseqR package, with extrapolation to 400,000 templates for PBMC samples and to 120,000 templates for tissue samples. Clonality was defined as one minus Pielou's evenness. Tissue-enriched TCRs were identified by differential abundance testing using productive amino-acid clonotypes, minimum total count 5 and alpha 0.1. The Jaccard Index and the Morisita Overlap Index were used to quantify repertoire overlap between compartments. GLIPH grouped TCR beta CDR3s together with public tetramer-defined viral CDR3s, and a viral motif had to include at least three viral sequences and show V-gene enrichment. The immuneACCESS repertoire file appears here via TCRdb, limited to in-frame rearrangements. These files lack a portion of the clones; in checked studies, under half of the deficit traces to unresolved V genes, and the cause of the others is not known. V and J calls plus clone size are reproduced from that table; the DNA served to infer D and trimming. This sample gives 2,000 or so clones in total; roughly 24% of them show up just once. Less than 15% of the sample is taken by the ten largest.

Two independent pathologists confirmed that the uninvolved adjacent lung, which was taken at least 2 cm from the tumor margin, was free of atypia. At diagnosis, peripheral blood, uninvolved tumor-adjacent lung and tumor were collected and were preserved as a mix of fresh-frozen and FFPE material. The TCR sequence derives from a woman aged 40-69 years with stage II squamous cell lung carcinoma. This specimen consisted of normal lung tissue next to the tumor, obtained before any cancer treatment. Recombination linked TRBV11-3 to TRBJ2-7, with 9 junctional bases fitting TRBD1. The bases read TGTGCCAGCAGCTCCGGACAGGGGCCTTCCTACGAGCAGTACTTC. Its protein product is CASSSGQGPSYEQYF.